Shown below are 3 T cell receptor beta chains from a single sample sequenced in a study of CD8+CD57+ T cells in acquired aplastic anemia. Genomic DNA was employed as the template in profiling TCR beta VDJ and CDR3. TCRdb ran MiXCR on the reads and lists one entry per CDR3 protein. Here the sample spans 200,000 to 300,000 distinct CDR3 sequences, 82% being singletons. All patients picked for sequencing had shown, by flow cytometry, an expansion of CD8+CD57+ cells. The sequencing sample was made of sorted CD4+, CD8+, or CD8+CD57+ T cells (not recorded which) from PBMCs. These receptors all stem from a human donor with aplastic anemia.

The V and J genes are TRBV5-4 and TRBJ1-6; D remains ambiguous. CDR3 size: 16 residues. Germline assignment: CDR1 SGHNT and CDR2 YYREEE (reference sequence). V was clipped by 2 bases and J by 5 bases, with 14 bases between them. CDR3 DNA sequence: TGTGCCAGCAGCTTTCCGAGGACGGAACATAATTCACCCCTCCACTTT. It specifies CASSFPRTEHNSPLHF.

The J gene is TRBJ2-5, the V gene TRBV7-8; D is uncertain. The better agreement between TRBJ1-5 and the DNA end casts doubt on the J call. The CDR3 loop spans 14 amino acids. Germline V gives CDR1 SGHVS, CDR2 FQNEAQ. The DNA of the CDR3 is TGTGCCAGCAGCTTAGACGGAGGGAACTATACCCAGCATTTT. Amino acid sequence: CASSLDGGNYTQHF.

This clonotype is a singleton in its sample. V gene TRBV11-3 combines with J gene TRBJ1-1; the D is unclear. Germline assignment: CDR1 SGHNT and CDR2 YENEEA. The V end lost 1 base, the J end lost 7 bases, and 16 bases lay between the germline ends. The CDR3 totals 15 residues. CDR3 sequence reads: CASSLAGGRQDEAFF. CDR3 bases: TGTGCCAGCAGCTTAGCAGGAGGGAGGCAAGATGAAGCTTTCTTT.